This passage covers 26 T cell receptor beta chains from one sample sequenced in a study of T cell responses to AZD1222 COVID-19 vaccine. TCRdb's table, derived via immunoSEQ multiplex PCR, lists solely in-frame clones and lacks some. The data show tens of thousands of clones, 75% to 90% seen once. This specimen consisted of peripheral blood, obtained 28 days after the second AZD1222 dose. These receptor sequences come from an adult who received the AZD1222 COVID-19 vaccine.

The rearrangement uses TRBV12-3 or TRBV12-4 and TRBJ2-2; D ambiguous. This CDR3 contains 12 residues. Trimming cost V 6 bases and J 2 bases, with 4 bases left between them. CDR3: CASRTNTGELFF. The CDR3 DNA reads as TGTGCCAGCAGGACAAACACCGGGGAGCTGTTTTTT.

The chain carries TRBV30 and TRBJ1-6; D unresolved. CDR1 is GTSNPN, CDR2 SVGIG, per germline (reference sequence). V was shortened by 2 bases and J by 6 bases, with 20 bases between the two germline ends. The CDR3 consists of 17 residues. The CDR3 sequence: CAWSMPGKARLNSPLHF. CDR3 coding DNA: TGTGCCTGGAGTATGCCCGGGAAAGCCCGTCTTAATTCACCCCTCCACTTT.

The chain couples TRBV7-2 to TRBJ2-1; TRBD2 agrees at 13 bases. V lost 5 bases to trimming and J lost 5 bases; unmatched junction nucleotides: 3. The CDR3 sequence is 15 residues long. Germline loops: CDR1 SGHTA, CDR2 FQGNSA. The CDR3 reads CASSHGTSGDNEQFF. The CDR3 coding sequence is TGTGCCAGCAGCCATGGGACTAGCGGGGACAATGAGCAGTTCTTC.

The chain links TRBV5-1 to TRBJ2-1; D is uncertain. Trimming took 0 bases from V and 0 from J, leaving 4 bases between them. CDR3 length equals 14 residues. The germline V gene encodes CDR1 SGHRS and CDR2 YFSETQ. CDR3 coding DNA: TGCGCCAGCAGCTTGGGTAGCTCCTACAATGAGCAGTTCTTC. Its protein is CASSLGSSYNEQFF.

This rearrangement joins TRBV7-8 to TRBJ2-7; perhaps TRBD2 as D (7 bases). The CDR3 runs 15 residues. Trimming pared 0 bases from V and 3 bases from J, leaving 12 bases between. The germline V gene encodes CDR1 SGHVS and CDR2 FQNEAQ. CDR3 in DNA: TGTGCCAGCAGCTTAGCGGGGGGGCTGAACTACGAGCAGTACTTC. It specifies CASSLAGGLNYEQYF.

The genes are TRBV7-2 and TRBJ1-3; D not certain. The germline CDR1 and CDR2 sequences are SGHTA and FQGNSA. This CDR3 spans 15 amino acids. The ends were cut back, 5 bases at V and 4 bases at J, with 15 bases in the middle. The CDR3, as DNA: TGTGCCAGCAGCCCCATGGGAGGGTCGGGAAACACCATATATTTT. This translates into CASSPMGGSGNTIYF.

As DNA, the CDR3 is TGTGCCAGAAGCTTGGCTGCGAAGGGACGTTCTAGCGGGAGCTTGGAGCAGTACTTC. It translates to CARSLAAKGRSSGSLEQYF. The V call is TRBV5-3, the J call TRBJ2-7; 10 nucleotides match TRBD2. TRBV5-3 has ORF status, its function being uncertain. V lost 0 bases to trimming and J lost 7 bases; unmatched junction nucleotides: 19. CDR3 length: 19 amino acids.

The chain couples TRBV28 to TRBJ2-6; D is perhaps TRBD1 or TRBD2 (6 bases each). Trimming took 8 bases from V and 2 from J, leaving 13 bases between them. This CDR3 region has 15 residues. CDR1 is MDHEN and CDR2 is SYDVKM in the germline V gene. The CDR3 nucleotides read TGTGCCAGCCAAGGGGGGTATACTGGGGCCAACGTCCTGACTTTC. Protein sequence: CASQGGYTGANVLTF.

The chain combines TRBV7-2 with TRBJ1-1; D is possibly TRBD1 (5 bases). Trimming removed 5 bases at V and 0 bases at J, with 7 bases between. There are 13 residues in the CDR3. CDR1 is SGHTA, CDR2 FQGNSA, per germline. The DNA for the CDR3 is TGTGCCAGCAGCGCAGGGTTGAACACTGAAGCTTTCTTT. Protein: CASSAGLNTEAFF.

To note about this clone: One end of the junction is discordant with germline, which a read error may explain. The CDR3 region is CASSLEPAGGPKETQYF. The CDR3 DNA follows: TGTGCTAGCAGCTTAGAACCAGCGGGGGGGCCCAAAGAGACCCAGTACTTC. The genes are TRBV7-7 and TRBJ2-5; TRBD2 matches 10 bases. The CDR3 runs 17 residues. Germline CDR1 and CDR2: SSHAT and FNYEAQ (reference sequence).

The rearrangement joins TRBV5-6 to TRBJ1-6; D is unresolved. Per the germline V gene, CDR1 is SGHDT and CDR2 is YYEEEE. V was cut by 4 bases and J by 3 bases, with 11 bases left in between. The CDR3 covers 15 residues. CDR3 sequence: CASSPSLDYNSPLHF. DNA of the CDR3: TGTGCCAGCAGCCCGAGTCTAGACTATAATTCACCCCTCCACTTT.

This clone came up many times. The gene calls are TRBV6-5 and TRBJ2-7; weak D call: TRBD1 (6 bases). Germline CDR1 reads MNHEY; CDR2 reads SVGAGI. V dropped 6 bases and J dropped 3 bases, with 12 bases sitting between them. The CDR3 totals 13 residues. The CDR3 DNA sequence: TGTGCCAGCAGCCAGGGGCTTAACTACGAGCAGTACTTC. Amino acid sequence: CASSQGLNYEQYF.

This sequence joins TRBV15 and TRBJ1-4; D is unresolved. The V gene lost 5 bases and the J gene lost 7 bases, with 11 bases spanning the gap. Germline lookup yields CDR1 LNHNV and CDR2 YYDKDF (reference sequence). The CDR3 extends over 13 amino acids. The CDR3 DNA sequence: TGTGCCACCAGCCCCGGAAAGGGTGAAAAACTGTTTTTT. Protein sequence: CATSPGKGEKLFF.

The V gene is TRBV10-3, the J gene TRBJ2-7; TRBD2 agrees at 7 bases. The CDR3 consists of 15 residues. The J segment lost 6 bases and the V segment lost 8 bases, leaving 16 bases of the junction unmatched. Germline V gene data show CDR1 as ENHRY and CDR2 as SYGVKD. In DNA, the CDR3 is TGTGCCATCGGGGTCTCCAGCGGGGACGTAGGCGAGCAGTACTTC. Amino acids: CAIGVSSGDVGEQYF.

The genes are TRBV7-6 and TRBJ1-2; D is possibly TRBD1 (5 bases). Trimming pared 1 base from V and 7 bases from J, leaving 22 bases between. Looked up from germline, CDR1 is SGHVS and CDR2 is FNYEAQ. This CDR3 is 17 amino acids long. The CDR3 here is CASSLEAGSMKLSGYTF. The CDR3 region has the DNA TGTGCCAGCAGCTTAGAGGCAGGGAGTATGAAGCTTAGTGGCTACACCTTC.

The chain joins TRBV7-2 to TRBJ2-1; D unclear. Trimming took off 5 bases at V and 3 bases at J, with 17 bases between the two ends. Germline CDR1 is SGHTA and CDR2 is FQGNSA. The CDR3 is 16 residues long. Here the CDR3 DNA reads TGTGCCAGCAGCCCTCCATGGAACGGGCGCTACAATGAGCAGTTCTTC. Translated, it gives CASSPPWNGRYNEQFF.

V usage is TRBV9 and J usage is TRBJ2-5, with a possible D match to TRBD1 (5 bases). V was cut by 1 base and J by 5 bases, with 12 bases left in between. This CDR3 spans 14 amino acids. CDR1 is SGDLS, CDR2 YYNGEE, per germline. The CDR3 sequence: CASSVMSGKETQYF. In DNA form, the CDR3 reads TGTGCCAGCAGCGTAATGTCAGGGAAGGAGACCCAGTACTTC.

The rearrangement uses TRBV2 and TRBJ2-3, with a weak D call TRBD2 (5 bases). CDR1 and CDR2 from the germline V gene are SNHLY and FYNNEI. With 1 base removed from V and 2 bases from J, the gap between germline ends came to 13 bases. The CDR3 spans 16 residues. As DNA, the CDR3 is TGTGCCAGCAGTGAAGTAGGACTCTACACCACAGATACGCAGTATTTT. Translating gives CASSEVGLYTTDTQYF.

In DNA form, the CDR3 reads TGCGCCAGCAGCCAAGATCAGGGGGCTGGCAATCAGCCCCAGCATTTT. Translation: CASSQDQGAGNQPQHF. The chain combines TRBV4-1 with TRBJ1-5, with 8 nucleotides matching TRBD1. Per the germline V gene, CDR1 is MGHRA and CDR2 is YSYEKL. This CDR3 comprises 16 residues. V lost 0 bases, J lost 2 bases, and 3 bases stayed unmatched.

Only one count was recorded for this clone. The chain has TRBV21-1 and TRBJ2-6; TRBD2 reflects the table's D call only, with no check against the DNA. TRBV21-1 is a pseudogene segment. This CDR3 region has 19 residues. CDR3 nucleotide sequence: TGTGCCAGCAGCAGGCGGGACGGACGTATAGAAGCTGGGGCCAACGTCCTGACTTTC. Translated, it gives CASSRRDGRIEAGANVLTF.

The V and J genes are TRBV6-5 and TRBJ2-2; D ambiguous. The V end was cut by 0 bases, the J end by 7 bases, with 3 bases between. This CDR3 has 12 amino acids. The V gene's germline CDR1 is MNHEY and CDR2 SVGAGI. CDR3 nucleotides: TGTGCCAGCAGTTACTCGTTCGGGGAGCTGTTTTTT. Its protein is CASSYSFGELFF.

The V and J genes are TRBV7-9 and TRBJ2-3; D not certain. The CDR3 loop spans 19 amino acids. V shed 5 bases and J shed 0 bases, with 24 bases lying between them. The germline CDR1 and CDR2 sequences are SEHNR and FQNEAQ (reference sequence). The CDR3 sequence is CASSPFTLRTVLSTDTQYF. In DNA, the CDR3 is TGTGCCAGCAGCCCTTTTACCCTCCGAACAGTGCTTAGCACAGATACGCAGTATTTT. Variable domain in full (rest from reference TRBV7-9 and TRBJ2-3): DTGVSQNPRHKITKRGQNVTFRCDPISEHNRLYWYRQTLGQGPEFLTYFQNEAQLEKSRLLSDRFSAERPKGSFSTLEIQRTEQGDSAMYLCASSPFTLRTVLSTDTQYFGPGTRLTVL.

V gene TRBV7-2 combines with J gene TRBJ2-5; D gene unclear. Germline CDR1 and CDR2: SGHTA and FQGNSA. The length of the CDR3 is 14 residues. Trimming removed 2 bases at V and 1 base at J, with 8 bases between. In DNA form, the CDR3 reads TGTGCCAGCAGCTTAAGTCCAGCCCAAGAGACCCAGTACTTC. Translating gives CASSLSPAQETQYF.

This clone was observed a few times. DNA for the CDR3: TGCGCCAGCAGCCTTCGGACTAGCGGGGACAATGAGCAGTTCTTC. Translation: CASSLRTSGDNEQFF. This sequence joins TRBV5-1 and TRBJ2-1; 12 bases are shared with TRBD2. From germline, CDR1 is SGHRS and CDR2 YFSETQ. CDR3 length: 15 amino acids. V was pared by 4 bases and J by 5 bases, with 4 bases of the junction left unmatched.

The V and J genes are TRBV14 and TRBJ2-3; D remains unclear. CDR1 and CDR2 (germline): SGHDN, FVKESK. Trimming took 0 bases from V and 6 from J, leaving 13 bases between them. This CDR3 contains 15 residues. CDR3 region: CASSQDFWRIDTQYF. The DNA for the CDR3 is TGTGCCAGCAGCCAAGATTTTTGGAGAATCGATACGCAGTATTTT.

The V call is TRBV10-3, the J call TRBJ1-5, with D uncertain. Germline V gene data show CDR1 as ENHRY and CDR2 as SYGVKD. The CDR3 extends over 15 amino acids. Deletions cut 2 bases from V and 5 bases from J, with 13 bases between. CDR3 DNA: TGTGCCATCAGTGAGAAGGAGGGAAGGGATCAGCCCCAGCATTTT. Its protein is CAISEKEGRDQPQHF.